Below, one TCR beta chain is given with its context. Its specificity is unknown. These data belong to a study of OX40 agonist ivuxolimab in advanced cancers. Whole-study context: Dose-escalation patients were diagnosed with hepatocellular carcinoma, melanoma, renal cell cancer or head and neck cancer. Findings and caveats of the study: Blood T cells, both CD4+ and CD8+, expanded clonally by week 6 at 0.1 to 3.0 mg/kg. There were also nonresponders showing low normalized T-cell clonal expansion.

This CDR3 is 12 amino acids long. Germline loops: CDR1 LGHNA, CDR2 YSLEER. The V and J ends lost 1 base and 5 bases respectively, with 3 bases between them. The protocol was immunoSEQ multiplex PCR, while the TCRdb copy is restricted to in-frame clones and leaves out a portion. The sample holds 50,000 or so clones, roughly 91% seen once. The chain joins TRBV4-3 to TRBJ2-1; no firm D call. This TCR came from an adult with an advanced solid tumor such as melanoma, head and neck, liver or kidney cancer. The material was CD4+ or CD8+ T cells sorted from blood, obtained in a trial of the OX40 agonist ivuxolimab. CDR3 coding DNA: TGCGCCAGCAGCCAAGTTGACAATGAGCAGTTCTTC. This translates into CASSQVDNEQFF.